This TCR beta chain emerged from a study of Ad26.COV2.S vaccination and SARS-CoV-2 variants. Findings of the study overall: Similar non-spike TCR breadth was seen in vaccine and placebo recipients.

Using immunoSEQ multiplex PCR, the repertoire was profiled, and TCRdb retains in-frame clones only, with some absent. The sample lists about 350,000 clones; about 85% were seen once. The germline V gene encodes CDR1 MDHEN and CDR2 SYDVKM. Trimming cost V 4 bases and J 2 bases, with 6 bases left between them. The CDR3 is made up of 12 amino acids. As to treatment: roughly 19 received Ad26.COV2.S at low or high dose, single or two shots; roughly five received placebo; per-sample allocation not given. Day 63 after the first injection of vaccine or placebo was the sampling time. Only a few counts were recorded for this clone. Antigen unknown.

The chain combines TRBV28 with TRBJ2-7; D gene unclear. Here the sequenced sample was peripheral blood, taken in a trial of Ad26.COV2.S vaccine versus placebo. The receptor comes from a person aged 18 to 59 who received the Ad26.COV2.S COVID-19 vaccine or a placebo. The CDR3 spells CASSSVTYEQYF. The CDR3 coding sequence is TGTGCCAGCAGTTCTGTAACCTACGAGCAGTACTTC. Looking up the rest from reference TRBV28 and TRBJ2-7 gives the full variable domain: DVKVTQSSRYLVKRTGEKVFLECVQDMDHENMFWYRQDPGLGLRLIYFSYDVKMKEKGDIPEGYSVSREKKERFSLILESASTNQTSMYLCASSSVTYEQYFGPGTRLTVT.